This T cell receptor (beta chain) was sequenced during a study of shared clonotypes between healthy human individuals. The J segment lost 6 bases and the V segment lost 6 bases, leaving 8 bases of the junction unmatched. There are 16 residues in the CDR3. Looked up from germline, CDR1 is SNHLY and CDR2 is FYNNEI. Every subset had its genomic DNA shared out evenly among several immunoSEQ plates. Profiled with immunoSEQ multiplex PCR; TCRdb holds only in-frame clones, not every one. The table has fewer than 200,000 clones, approximately 92% seen once. What was sequenced was naive CD4+ T cells sorted from blood. The sample's subset: CD45RA+ positively selected. The TCR originated in a woman aged 25-40 years in good health. The rearrangement joins TRBV2 to TRBJ2-1; 13 positions agree with TRBD2. The CDR3 is CASSVLAGGPLNEQFF. In nucleotides, the CDR3 is TGTGCCAGCAGCGTACTAGCGGGAGGGCCGCTCAATGAGCAGTTCTTC.